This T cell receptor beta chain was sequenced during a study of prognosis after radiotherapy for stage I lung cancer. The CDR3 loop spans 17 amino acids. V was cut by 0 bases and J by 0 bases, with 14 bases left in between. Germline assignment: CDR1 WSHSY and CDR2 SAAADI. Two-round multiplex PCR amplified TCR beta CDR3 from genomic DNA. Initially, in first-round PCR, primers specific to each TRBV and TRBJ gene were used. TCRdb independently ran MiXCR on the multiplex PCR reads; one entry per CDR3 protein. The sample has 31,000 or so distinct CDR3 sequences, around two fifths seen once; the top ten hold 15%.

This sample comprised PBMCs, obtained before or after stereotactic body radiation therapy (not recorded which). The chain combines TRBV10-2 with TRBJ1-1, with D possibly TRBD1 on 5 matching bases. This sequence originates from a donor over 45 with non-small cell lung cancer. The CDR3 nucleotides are TGCGCCAGCAGTGAGTCGAGCTTTAACAGGATGAACACTGAAGCTTTCTTT. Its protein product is CASSESSFNRMNTEAFF.